This TCR beta chain originates from a study of response to subunit inactivated influenza vaccine. On this clonotype itself: The antigen is undetermined.

TCRdb passed the RT-PCR reads through MiXCR, listing each CDR3 protein once. This table holds 550,000 to 600,000 distinct CDR3 sequences, about 11% found once. Overall study results and limits: It was the authors' suggestion that each seasonal influenza vaccination recruits few new T cells.

The length of the CDR3 is 16 residues. The V gene's germline CDR1 is DFQATT and CDR2 SNEGSKA (reference sequence). V was pared by 5 bases and J by 1 base, with 18 bases between. The starting material was PBMCs from blood, obtained on the day of vaccination. The V gene is TRBV20-1, the J gene TRBJ1-5, with D unresolved. The clonotype originates from a man aged 50-60 years who received an inactivated influenza vaccine. CDR3 in amino acids: CSAPTRRQASNQPQHF. CDR3 nucleotide sequence: TGCAGTGCTCCCACCCGGCGGCAGGCAAGCAATCAGCCCCAGCATTTT.